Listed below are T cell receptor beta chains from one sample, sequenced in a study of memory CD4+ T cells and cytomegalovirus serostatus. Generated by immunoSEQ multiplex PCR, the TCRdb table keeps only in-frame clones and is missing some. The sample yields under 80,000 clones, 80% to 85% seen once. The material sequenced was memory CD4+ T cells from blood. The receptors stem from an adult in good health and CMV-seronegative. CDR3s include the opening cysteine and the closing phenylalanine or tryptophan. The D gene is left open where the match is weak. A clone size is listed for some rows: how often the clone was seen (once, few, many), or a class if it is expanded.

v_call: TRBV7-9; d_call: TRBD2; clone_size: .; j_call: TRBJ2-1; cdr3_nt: TGTGCCAGCAGCTATAAGCGGGGGGCCTACAATGAGCAGTTCTTC; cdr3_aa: CASSYKRGAYNEQFF
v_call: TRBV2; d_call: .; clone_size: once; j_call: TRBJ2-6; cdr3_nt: TGTGCCAGCAGGTTACGGACAGGGAGGGGGACTGGGGCCAACGTCCTGACTTTC; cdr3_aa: CASRLRTGRGTGANVLTF
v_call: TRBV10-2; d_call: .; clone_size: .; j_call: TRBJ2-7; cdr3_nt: TGCGCCAGCAGTGAGTCGAGGAGTAGCCAGGATAACGAGCAGTACTTC; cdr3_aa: CASSESRSSQDNEQYF
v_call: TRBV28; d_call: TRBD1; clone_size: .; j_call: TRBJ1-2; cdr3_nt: TGTGCCAGCAGTTTGTCGGACAGGGCGGGCTATGGCTACACCTTC; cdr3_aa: CASSLSDRAGYGYTF
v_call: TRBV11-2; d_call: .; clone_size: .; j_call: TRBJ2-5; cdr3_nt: TGTGCCAGCAGCCGGGAGACCCAGTACTTC; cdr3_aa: CASSRETQYF
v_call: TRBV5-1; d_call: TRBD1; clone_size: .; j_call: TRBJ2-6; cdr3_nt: TGCGCCAGCAGCTTGTTTCAGGGGGCGAATGGGGCCAACGTCCTGACTTTC; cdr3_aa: CASSLFQGANGANVLTF
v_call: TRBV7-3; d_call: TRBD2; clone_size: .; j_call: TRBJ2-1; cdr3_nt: TGTGCCAGCAGCTTCGAACTAGCGGGATACAATGAGCAGTTCTTC; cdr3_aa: CASSFELAGYNEQFF
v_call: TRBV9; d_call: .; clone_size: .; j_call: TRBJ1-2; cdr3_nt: TGTGCCAGCAGTGAAAGGTCCCTGAACTATGGCTACACCTTC; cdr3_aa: CASSERSLNYGYTF
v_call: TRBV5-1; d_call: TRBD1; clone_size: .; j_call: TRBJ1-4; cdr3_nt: TGCGCCAGCAGCGAGTCCCGGGACAGGGGTGAAAAACTGTTTTTT; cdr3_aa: CASSESRDRGEKLFF
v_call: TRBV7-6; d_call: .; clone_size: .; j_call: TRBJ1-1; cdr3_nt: TGTGCCAGCAGCCCTCCAAGGAACACTGAAGCTTTCTTT; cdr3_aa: CASSPPRNTEAFF
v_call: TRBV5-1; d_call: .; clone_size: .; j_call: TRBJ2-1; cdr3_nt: TGCGCCAGCAGCTTGGCGGTCGCGACTGCCTCCTACAATGAGCAGTTCTTC; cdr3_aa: CASSLAVATASYNEQFF
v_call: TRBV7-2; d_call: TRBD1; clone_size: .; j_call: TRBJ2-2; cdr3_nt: TGTGCCAGCAGCCTCGGACAGGGGACTGCCGGGGAGCTGTTTTTT; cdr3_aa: CASSLGQGTAGELFF
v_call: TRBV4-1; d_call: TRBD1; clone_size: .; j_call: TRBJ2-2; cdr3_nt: TGCGCCAGCAGCCAACCACGAACGGGACAGATCAGGGGGCTTAACACCGGGGAGCTGTTTTTT; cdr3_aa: CASSQPRTGQIRGLNTGELFF
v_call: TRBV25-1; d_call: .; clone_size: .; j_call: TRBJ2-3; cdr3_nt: TGTGCCAGCAGTGAAGGGACACTTACAGATACGCAGTATTTT; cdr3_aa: CASSEGTLTDTQYF
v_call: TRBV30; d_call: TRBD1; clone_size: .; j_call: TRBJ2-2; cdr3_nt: TGTGCCTGGGGAGTCTTCATCTCGACAGGGGCGGGGGAGCTGTTTTTT; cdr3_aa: CAWGVFISTGAGELFF
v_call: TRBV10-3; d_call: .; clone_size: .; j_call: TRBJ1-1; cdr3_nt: TGTGCCATCACAGCCCCCGTGGTCACTGAAGCTTTCTTT; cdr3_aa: CAITAPVVTEAFF
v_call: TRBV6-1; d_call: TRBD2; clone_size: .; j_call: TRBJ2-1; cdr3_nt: TGTGCCAGCAGGTATAGCGGGAGCCTCCTCAATGAGCAGTTCTTC; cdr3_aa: CASRYSGSLLNEQFF
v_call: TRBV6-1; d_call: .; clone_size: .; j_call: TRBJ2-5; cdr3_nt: TGTGCCAGCAGCCGACTACAAGAGACCCAGTACTTC; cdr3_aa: CASSRLQETQYF
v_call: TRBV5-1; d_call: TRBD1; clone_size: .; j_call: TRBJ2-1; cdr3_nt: TGCGCCAGCAGCTTGGGTCCTAAACAGGGGTTTGAGCAGTTCTTC; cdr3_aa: CASSLGPKQGFEQFF
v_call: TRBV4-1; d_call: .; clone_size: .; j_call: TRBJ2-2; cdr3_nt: TGCGCCAGCCGACGGGGTCCGAACACCGGGGAGCTGTTTTTT; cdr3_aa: CASRRGPNTGELFF
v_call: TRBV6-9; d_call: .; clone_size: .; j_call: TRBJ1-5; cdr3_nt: TGTGCCAGCAGTGGCCAGGCGACAGAAGGCAATCAGCCCCAGCATTTT; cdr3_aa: CASSGQATEGNQPQHF
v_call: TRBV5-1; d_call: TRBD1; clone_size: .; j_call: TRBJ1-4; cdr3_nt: TGCGCCAGCAGCTCCGGGACAGAAGAAAAACTGTTTTTT; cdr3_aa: CASSSGTEEKLFF
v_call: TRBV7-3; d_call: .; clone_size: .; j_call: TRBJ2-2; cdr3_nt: TGTGCCAGCAGCTTAACCGGGACACCGAACACCGGGGAGCTGTTTTTT; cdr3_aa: CASSLTGTPNTGELFF
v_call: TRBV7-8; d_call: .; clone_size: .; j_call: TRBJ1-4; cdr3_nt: TGTGCCAGCAGCTTAGTTGGGGGACCTAATGAAAAACTGTTTTTT; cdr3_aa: CASSLVGGPNEKLFF
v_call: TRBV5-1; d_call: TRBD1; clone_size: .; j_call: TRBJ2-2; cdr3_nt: TGCGCCAGCAAGGGACAGGGTTCGAACACCGGGGAGCTGTTTTTT; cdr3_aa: CASKGQGSNTGELFF
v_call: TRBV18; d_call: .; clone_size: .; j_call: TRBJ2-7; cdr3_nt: TGTGCCAGCTCGCGTGAGAACCCGGGCTACGAGCAGTACTTC; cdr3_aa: CASSRENPGYEQYF
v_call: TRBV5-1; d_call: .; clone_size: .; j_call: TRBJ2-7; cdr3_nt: TGCGCCAGCAGCTTGGGGGCAGGCGCAAACGAGCAGTACTTC; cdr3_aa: CASSLGAGANEQYF
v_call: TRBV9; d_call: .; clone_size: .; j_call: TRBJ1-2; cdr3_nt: TGTGCCAGCAGCGTAGTGGCGGGGAACTATGGCTACACCTTC; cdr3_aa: CASSVVAGNYGYTF
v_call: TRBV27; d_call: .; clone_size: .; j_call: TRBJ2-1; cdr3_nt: TGTGCCAGCAGTTTATCGAGCGGGCTGGAGAACCGCAATGAGCAGTTCTTC; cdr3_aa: CASSLSSGLENRNEQFF
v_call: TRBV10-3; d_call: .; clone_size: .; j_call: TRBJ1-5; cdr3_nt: TGTGCCATCAGTGAGGATATACAGGGAATACAGCCCCAGCATTTT; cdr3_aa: CAISEDIQGIQPQHF
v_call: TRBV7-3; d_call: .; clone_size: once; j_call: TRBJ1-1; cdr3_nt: TGTGCCAGCAGCTTAACAGGGGACACTGAAGCTTTCTTT; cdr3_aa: CASSLTGDTEAFF
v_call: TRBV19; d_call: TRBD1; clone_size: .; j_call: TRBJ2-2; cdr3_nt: TGTGCCAGTAGTCTCCGGACAGGGCGAAGAGCCGGGGAGCTGTTTTTT; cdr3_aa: CASSLRTGRRAGELFF
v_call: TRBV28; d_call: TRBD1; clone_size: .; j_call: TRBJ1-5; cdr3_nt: TGTGCCAGCAGTTTATTAGGACAGGGCGATCAGCCCCAGCATTTT; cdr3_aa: CASSLLGQGDQPQHF
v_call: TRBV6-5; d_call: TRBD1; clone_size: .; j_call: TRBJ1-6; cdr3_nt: TGTGCCAGCAGTCTGACAGGGGGCTCACCCCTCCACTTT; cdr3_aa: CASSLTGGSPLHF
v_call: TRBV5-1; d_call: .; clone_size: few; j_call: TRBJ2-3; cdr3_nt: TGCGCCAGCAGCCCTAGCACAGATACGCAGTATTTT; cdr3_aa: CASSPSTDTQYF
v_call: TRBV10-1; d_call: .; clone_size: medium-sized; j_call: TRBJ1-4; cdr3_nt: TGCGCCAGCAGTGGCGGGCCAAATGAAAAACTGTTTTTT; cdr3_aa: CASSGGPNEKLFF
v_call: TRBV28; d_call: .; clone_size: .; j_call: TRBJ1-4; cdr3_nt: TGTGCCAGCAGTTTACCCTGGGCCGCTAATGAAAAACTGTTTTTT; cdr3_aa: CASSLPWAANEKLFF
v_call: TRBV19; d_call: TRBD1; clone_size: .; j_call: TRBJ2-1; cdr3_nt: TGTGCCAGTAGCCCTGACAGGGATGGACAGTTCTTC; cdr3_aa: CASSPDRDGQFF
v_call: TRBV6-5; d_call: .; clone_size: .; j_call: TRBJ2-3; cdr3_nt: TGTGCCAGCAGTTCGGGCGCGAGGCCAGATACGCAGTATTTT; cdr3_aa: CASSSGARPDTQYF
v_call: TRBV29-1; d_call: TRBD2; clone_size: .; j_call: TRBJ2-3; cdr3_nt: TGCAGCGTTGGTTTGGGACTAAACCCACCCACAGATACGCAGTATTTT; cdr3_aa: CSVGLGLNPPTDTQYF
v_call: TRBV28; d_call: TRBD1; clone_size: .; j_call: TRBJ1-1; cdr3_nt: TGTGCCAGCAGTCCCCTCCACAGGGGCAAAACTGAAGCTTTCTTT; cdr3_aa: CASSPLHRGKTEAFF
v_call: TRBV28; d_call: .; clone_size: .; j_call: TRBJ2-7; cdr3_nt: TGTGCCAGCAGTTTTGGACTTTCGGAGGAGCAGTACTTC; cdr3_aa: CASSFGLSEEQYF
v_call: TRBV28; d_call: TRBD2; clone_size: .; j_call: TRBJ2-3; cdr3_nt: TGTGCCAGCAGTCCCAGGACTAGCGGGAGAGGGAGCACAGATACGCAGTATTTT; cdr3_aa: CASSPRTSGRGSTDTQYF
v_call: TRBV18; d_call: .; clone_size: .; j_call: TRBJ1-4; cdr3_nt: TGTGCCAGCTCACCCAACACCGGCGGTTATGAAAAACTGTTTTTT; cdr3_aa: CASSPNTGGYEKLFF
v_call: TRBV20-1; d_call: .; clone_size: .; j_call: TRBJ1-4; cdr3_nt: TGCAGTGTAGTAGCGGCGGAAAAACTGTTTTTT; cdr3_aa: CSVVAAEKLFF
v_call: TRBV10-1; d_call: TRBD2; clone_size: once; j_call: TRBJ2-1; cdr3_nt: TGCGCCAGCAGTGAGACGCCCGGGAGGACCTACAATGAGCAGTTCTTC; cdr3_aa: CASSETPGRTYNEQFF
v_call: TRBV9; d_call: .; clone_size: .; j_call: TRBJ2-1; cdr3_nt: TGTGCCAGCAGTCCCAGGGAGAACTACAATGAGCAGTTCTTC; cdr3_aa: CASSPRENYNEQFF
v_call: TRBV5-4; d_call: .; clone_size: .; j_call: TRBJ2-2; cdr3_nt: TGTGCCAGCAGCCCCGATACATTCGGCGGGGAGCTGTTTTTT; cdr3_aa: CASSPDTFGGELFF
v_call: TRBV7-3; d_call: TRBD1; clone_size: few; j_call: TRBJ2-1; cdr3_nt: TGTGCCACCCTGCCCAGGGGGACCTACAATGAGCAGTTCTTC; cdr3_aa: CATLPRGTYNEQFF
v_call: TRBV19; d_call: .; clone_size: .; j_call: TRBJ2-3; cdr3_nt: TGTGCCAGTAGCATCCTGAGGCCAGGAGGCACAGATACGCAGTATTTT; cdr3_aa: CASSILRPGGTDTQYF
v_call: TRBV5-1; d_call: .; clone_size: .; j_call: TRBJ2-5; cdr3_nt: TGCGCCAGCAGCGCCTGGGAGACCCTTCAAGAGACCCAGTACTTC; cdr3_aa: CASSAWETLQETQYF
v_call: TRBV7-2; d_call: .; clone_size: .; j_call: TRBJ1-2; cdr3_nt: TGTGCCAGCAGCTTACGGGTGGCGGAGTGGGGCTACACCTTC; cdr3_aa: CASSLRVAEWGYTF
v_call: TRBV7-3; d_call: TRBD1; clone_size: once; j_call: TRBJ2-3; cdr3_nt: TGTGCCAGCAGCTTATTGGGACAGGGTTCTGATACGCAGTATTTT; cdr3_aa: CASSLLGQGSDTQYF